Included here is one TCR beta chain sequence, with context. Antigen unknown. This sample is part of a study of T-cell memory formation after mild COVID-19. For the study at large: Largely donor-specific TCR clusters were found.

Findings and limits, study-wide: Mainly CM and EM harbored the contracting CD4+ clones; mainly EMRA harbored the CD8+ ones. Clones contracting day 15 to 85 were balanced CD4/CD8; later expanders leaned CD4+.

From germline, CDR1 is SGHTA and CDR2 FQGTGA. The CDR3 is 15 residues long. V was shortened by 5 bases and J by 2 bases, with 14 bases between the two germline ends. It was 5'RACE with constant-segment primers that produced the TCR alpha and TCR beta cDNA libraries, which carried sample barcodes and UMIs. Using its own MiXCR run on the 5' RACE reads, TCRdb lists one record per CDR3 protein. The profile shows under 450,000 distinct CDR3 sequences, about an eighth of them singletons. The receptor comes from a man younger than 30 who had mild COVID-19 (a few samples of this study predate the infection). Cell type and time point are not known. The sequenced sample was PBMCs or a T cell subset sorted from them (not recorded which). This chain uses TRBV7-3 with TRBJ2-3; D may match TRBD1 or TRBD2 (6 bases each). CDR3 amino acids: CASSNDPGATDTQYF. The CDR3 nucleotides are TGTGCCAGCAGCAACGACCCGGGGGCCACAGATACGCAGTATTTT. Full variable domain (outside the CDR3, taken from reference TRBV7-3 and TRBJ2-3): GAGVSQTPSNKVTEKGKYVELRCDPISGHTALYWYRQSLGQGPEFLIYFQGTGAADDSGLPNDRFFAVRPEGSVSTLKIQRTERGDSAVYLCASSNDPGATDTQYFGPGTRLTVL.